This T cell receptor (beta chain) originates from a study of blood T cell repertoires in COVID-19. For the study at large: Sites in the United States, Italy and Spain provided acute and convalescent COVID-19 samples. T cells, B-cell-depleted T cells, or PBMCs supplied cDNA or gDNA.

The V end lost 5 bases, the J end lost 0 bases, and 10 bases lay between the germline ends. The germline CDR1 and CDR2 sequences are SGHTA and FQGNSA. The CDR3 spans 14 residues. Per the original data handling: Amplification of reference gene primers provided the estimated nucleated cell counts. Sequenced by immunoSEQ multiplex PCR; TCRdb stores in-frame clones only, minus some. V and J calls and clone size are copied from that table; D and trimming were computed from the DNA. This sample yields 94,000 or so clones, of which 70% to 90% are seen a single time; about 7.6% belongs to the top ten. This TCR was recovered from a woman between 70 and 85 years old with acute or convalescent COVID-19. The chain recombines TRBV7-2 with TRBJ1-2; D remains unclear. The sequenced sample was peripheral blood. CDR3 loop: CASSPHSANYGYTF. DNA for the CDR3: TGTGCCAGCAGCCCCCACTCCGCTAACTATGGCTACACCTTC.